Sequencing of this TCR beta chain was carried out in a study of PD-1 blockade in classical Hodgkin lymphoma. Comment on this clone: Its matching antigen is unknown.

General study points: Newly diagnosed patients were reported to start with lower TCR diversity than healthy donors. Newly diagnosed and completely responding patients shared comparable baseline diversity. What drove the repertoire differences, possibly disease activity or prior therapy, has not been defined.

Germline V gene sequence: CDR1 MNHEY, CDR2 SVGAGI. J gave up 3 bases and V 7 bases, and 8 bases lay outside the gene matches. There are 15 residues in the CDR3. Sequenced by immunoSEQ multiplex PCR; TCRdb stores in-frame clones only, minus some. The sample includes about 90,000 clones, more than 80% of them seen just once. Time point meaning: cycle 4 day 1 (C4D1), after 6 weeks of nivolumab. Brentuximab vedotin exposure varied, and every patient relapsed after autologous stem cell transplantation. Classifying best responses yielded complete response, partial response or progressive disease. The TCR sequence derives from a human donor with classical Hodgkin lymphoma. The material was peripheral blood mononuclear cells (PBMCs), obtained before the fourth cycle of nivolumab. The chain has TRBV6-5 and TRBJ2-2; TRBD1 matches 7 bases. The CDR3 sequence is CASTRTGADTGELFF. For the CDR3, the DNA is TGTGCCAGCACCAGAACAGGGGCTGACACCGGGGAGCTGTTTTTT.